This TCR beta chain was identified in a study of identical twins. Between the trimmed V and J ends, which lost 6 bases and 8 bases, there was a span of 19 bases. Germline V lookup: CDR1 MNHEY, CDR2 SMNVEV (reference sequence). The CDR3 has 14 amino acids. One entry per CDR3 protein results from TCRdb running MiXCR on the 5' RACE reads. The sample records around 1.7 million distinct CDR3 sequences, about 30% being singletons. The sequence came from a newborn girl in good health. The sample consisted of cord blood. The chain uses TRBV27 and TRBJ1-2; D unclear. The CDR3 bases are TGTGCCAGCAGCCGTCGCCCCGGGCCTAGGGGCTACACCTTC. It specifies CASSRRPGPRGYTF.